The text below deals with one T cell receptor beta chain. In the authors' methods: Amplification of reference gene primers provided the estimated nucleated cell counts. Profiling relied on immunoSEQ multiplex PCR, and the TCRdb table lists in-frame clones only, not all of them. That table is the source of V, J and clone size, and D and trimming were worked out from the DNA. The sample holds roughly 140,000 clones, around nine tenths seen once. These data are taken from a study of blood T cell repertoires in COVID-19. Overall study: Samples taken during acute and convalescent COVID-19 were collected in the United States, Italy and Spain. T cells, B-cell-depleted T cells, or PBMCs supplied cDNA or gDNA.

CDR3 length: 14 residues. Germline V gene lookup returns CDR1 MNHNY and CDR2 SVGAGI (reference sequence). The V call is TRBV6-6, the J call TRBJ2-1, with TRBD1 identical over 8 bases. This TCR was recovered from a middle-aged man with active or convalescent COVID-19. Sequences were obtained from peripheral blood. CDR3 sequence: CAYATGGYYNEQFF. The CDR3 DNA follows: TGTGCGTACGCAACAGGGGGATACTACAATGAGCAGTTCTTC.